Listed below are T cell receptor beta chains from one sample, sequenced in a study of spatial heterogeneity in lung cancer. MiXCR was run by TCRdb on the 5' RACE reads, yielding one entry per CDR3 protein. The data hold 20,000 to 25,000 distinct CDR3 sequences, with 5% to 7% observed a single time. This material consisted of lung tumor tissue, taken at surgery. These receptor sequences come from a male donor with early-stage non-small cell lung cancer. Both conserved end residues are part of each CDR3. The order of the fields is J gene, D gene, V gene, CDR3 protein. A D gene is named only where the DNA matches it firmly.

j_gene: TRBJ2-1
d_gene: NA
v_gene: TRBV6-5
CDR3aa: CASSPASLGEQFF

j_gene: TRBJ2-2
d_gene: TRBD1
v_gene: TRBV19
CDR3aa: CATLPTGLSGELFF

j_gene: TRBJ1-3
d_gene: NA
v_gene: TRBV12-3/TRBV12-4
CDR3aa: CASSNTFSGNTIYF

j_gene: TRBJ2-4
d_gene: NA
v_gene: TRBV7-9
CDR3aa: CASSYGESKNIQYF

j_gene: TRBJ2-3
d_gene: NA
v_gene: TRBV28
CDR3aa: CASSTYTDTQYF

j_gene: TRBJ2-7
d_gene: TRBD2
v_gene: TRBV20-1
CDR3aa: CSFQSGLAYEQYF

j_gene: TRBJ1-4
d_gene: TRBD1
v_gene: TRBV6-6
CDR3aa: CASRWDRGHEKLFF

j_gene: TRBJ1-3
d_gene: NA
v_gene: TRBV6-5
CDR3aa: CASRDSRSGNTIYF

j_gene: TRBJ2-4
d_gene: NA
v_gene: TRBV11-3
CDR3aa: CASSSNLARMGRTKNIQYF

j_gene: TRBJ1-5
d_gene: NA
v_gene: TRBV15
CDR3aa: CATSRDHRFPGPQHF

j_gene: TRBJ1-3
d_gene: TRBD1
v_gene: TRBV12-3/TRBV12-4
CDR3aa: CASSLTGISGNTIYF